These 7 T cell receptor beta chains originate from one sample sequenced in a study of immune heterogeneity within non-small cell lung tumors. CDR3 of TCR beta was amplified by multiplex PCR that used 32 V and 13 J primers. TCRdb called the multiplex PCR reads again in MiXCR, with one record for every CDR3 protein. Among 4,600 or so distinct CDR3 sequences, approximately 40% were seen once, and the ten largest hold 30%. Each sample used 600 to 700 ng of genomic DNA from bulk tumor tissue. Surgeons took several biopsies per primary tumor, spaced far apart, during surgery. These patients got curative surgery after being newly diagnosed with untreated non-small cell lung cancer. Sequencing was carried out using lung tumor tissue. The receptor set was obtained from a woman aged 50 to 65 with non-small cell lung cancer.

By share, this clonotype counts as medium-sized. The V and J genes are TRBV28 and TRBJ1-4; D gene unclear. CDR1 and CDR2 (germline): MDHEN, SYDVKM. The ends were cut back, 4 bases at V and 0 bases at J, with 9 bases in the middle. The CDR3 totals 15 residues. The CDR3 region is CASSYGQSTNEKLFF. CDR3 nucleotides: TGTGCCAGCAGTTACGGGCAGTCAACTAATGAAAAACTGTTTTTT.

By sample share, this clonotype is medium-sized. The rearrangement links TRBV9 to TRBJ2-1, with 9 bases aligning to TRBD2. The V and J ends lost 0 bases and 5 bases, in that order; junction bases with no gene match: 3. Germline assignment: CDR1 SGDLS and CDR2 YYNGEE. The CDR3 sequence is 15 residues long. CDR3 residues: CASSVVASGNNEQFF. CDR3 bases: TGTGCCAGCAGCGTAGTGGCTAGCGGGAACAATGAGCAGTTCTTC.

As for this clonotype: Given a much more abundant clone one base away, this may be a read error. This chain joins TRBV4-2 and TRBJ2-6; 7 nucleotides agree with TRBD1. This CDR3 is 16 amino acids long. Germline CDR1 reads LGHNA; CDR2 reads YNFKEQ. The CDR3: CANSHHTGAGANVLTF. The CDR3 region has the DNA TGTGCCAACAGCCATCATACAGGGGCTGGGGCCAACGTCCTGACTTTC.

This clonotype ranks as medium-sized. V gene TRBV18 combines with J gene TRBJ1-2; D call uncertain. The CDR3 is 14 residues long. The ends were cut back, 2 bases at V and 0 bases at J, with 7 bases in the middle. Germline loops: CDR1 KGHSH, CDR2 LQKENI. The CDR3 DNA sequence: TGTGCCAGCTCACCAACAGACTCTAACTATGGCTACACCTTC. Translated: CASSPTDSNYGYTF.

Turning to this clonotype: A junction end diverges from the germline sequence, so it may reflect a read error. The genes are TRBV6-1 and TRBJ2-7, with 8 bases matching TRBD1. The CDR3 sequence is 16 residues long. Germline V CDR1 and CDR2: MNHNS, SASEGT. For the CDR3, the DNA is TGTGCCAGCAGTCAAGCAGGAGCAGGGGGCGTGTACGAGCAGTACTTC. Protein: CASSQAGAGGVYEQYF.

By sample fraction, this clonotype is medium-sized. The genes are TRBV19 and TRBJ1-5, with D hard to call. Germline CDR1 LNHDA, CDR2 SQIVND (reference sequence). Trimming took 3 bases from V and 10 from J, leaving 10 bases between them. The CDR3 loop spans 12 amino acids. The CDR3 loop is CASSMATVPQHF. CDR3 sequence (DNA): TGTGCCAGTAGTATGGCGACGGTCCCCCAGCATTTT.

J is TRBJ1-4 and V is TRBV20-1; maybe TRBD1 (6 bases). CDR1 and CDR2 from the germline V gene are DFQATT and SNEGSKA (reference sequence). V gave up 0 bases and J gave up 4 bases, with 12 bases separating them. The CDR3 contains 15 residues. The CDR3: CSARDQGTGNEKLFF. The DNA for the CDR3 is TGCAGTGCTAGAGATCAGGGGACGGGTAATGAAAAACTGTTTTTT.